This T cell receptor beta chain was identified in a study of blood T cell repertoires in COVID-19. The CDR3 runs 17 residues. V was clipped by 0 bases and J by 0 bases, with 11 bases between them. The germline CDR1 and CDR2 sequences are SEHNR and FQNEAQ (reference sequence). Original processing methods: Amplification with reference gene primers provided the estimates of nucleated cell counts. Sequencing used immunoSEQ multiplex PCR; TCRdb keeps in-frame clones, though not all of them. Clone size and V and J calls were adopted from that table, with D and trimming inferred from the DNA. The table shows 100,000 or so clones, with 70% to 90% occurring only once. The study recruited people aged roughly 18 to 100 years across around 23 US areas.

This rearrangement joins TRBV7-9 to TRBJ1-4; a weak D match, TRBD1 (5 bases). Sequencing input: PBMCs or T cells enriched from blood (not recorded which). The sequence derives from a woman aged 45-65 years who had recovered from COVID-19. Here the CDR3 reads CASSLAPGITTNEKLFF. The DNA of the CDR3 is TGTGCCAGCAGCTTAGCGCCAGGGATTACAACTAATGAAAAACTGTTTTTT.